The clone carrying this T cell receptor beta chain came up a few times. These data come from a study of cytomegalovirus exposure and HLA in healthy donors. PCR was performed using 60 Vbeta and 13 Jbeta primers. Produced via immunoSEQ multiplex PCR; TCRdb's table is partial and in-frame only. The repertoire holds about 190,000 clones, with 65% to 85% as singletons. Trimming shortened V by 0 bases and J by 1 base, and 8 bases separated the two germline ends. CDR3 length: 14 amino acids. Germline values: CDR1 SGDLS, CDR2 YYNGEE. The V and J genes are TRBV9 and TRBJ2-7; possible D gene TRBD2, 6 bases. Sequencing was performed on PBMCs. The clonotype comes from a man in his fifties in good health and CMV-seronegative. This CDR3 is CASSVGGDSYEQYF. The DNA of the CDR3 is TGTGCCAGCAGCGTAGGGGGGGATTCCTACGAGCAGTACTTC.